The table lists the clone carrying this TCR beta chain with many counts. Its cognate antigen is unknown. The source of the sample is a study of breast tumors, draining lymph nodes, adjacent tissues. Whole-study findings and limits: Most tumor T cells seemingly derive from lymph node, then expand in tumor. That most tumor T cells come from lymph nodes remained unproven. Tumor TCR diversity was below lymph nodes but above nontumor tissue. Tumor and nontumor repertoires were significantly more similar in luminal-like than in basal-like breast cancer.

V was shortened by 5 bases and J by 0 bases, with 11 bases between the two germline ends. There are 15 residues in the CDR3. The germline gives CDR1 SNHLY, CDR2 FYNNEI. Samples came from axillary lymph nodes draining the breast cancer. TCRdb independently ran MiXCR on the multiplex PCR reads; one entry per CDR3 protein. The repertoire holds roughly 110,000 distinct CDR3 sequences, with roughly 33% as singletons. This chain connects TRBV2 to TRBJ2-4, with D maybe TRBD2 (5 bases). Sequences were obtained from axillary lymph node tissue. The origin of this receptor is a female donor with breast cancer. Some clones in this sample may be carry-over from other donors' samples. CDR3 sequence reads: CASSWLGRAKNIQYF. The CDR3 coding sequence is TGTGCCAGCAGTTGGTTAGGGAGAGCCAAAAACATTCAGTACTTC.